The 28 T cell receptor beta chains reported below all come from one sample, sequenced in a study of cytomegalovirus exposure and HLA in healthy donors. PCR used 60 Vbeta primers and 13 Jbeta primers. Sequenced by immunoSEQ multiplex PCR; TCRdb stores in-frame clones only, minus some. This table has 140,000 to 150,000 clones, approximately 80% appearing once. The sequencing input was PBMCs. The receptor source for this set is a male donor in good health and CMV-seronegative.

The rearrangement joins TRBV21-1 to TRBJ2-5; the table names TRBD2, a call not compared with the DNA. TRBV21-1 corresponds to a pseudogene. This CDR3 contains 17 residues. The CDR3 here is CASPALENSGMQETQYF. In DNA form, the CDR3 reads TGTGCCAGCCCGGCCCTCGAGAACTCGGGAATGCAAGAGACCCAGTACTTC.

The chain carries TRBV6-4 and TRBJ2-3; the match to TRBD2 covers 10 bases. CDR1 and CDR2 (germline): MRHNA, SNTAGT. The CDR3 sequence is 15 residues long. Germline trimming cut 5 bases from V and 2 bases from J; bases unmatched to any gene: 4. CDR3 protein: CASSTGTSDTDTQYF. CDR3 bases: TGTGCCAGCAGTACCGGGACTAGCGACACAGATACGCAGTATTTT.

This clone was counted once. The rearrangement joins TRBV5-1 to TRBJ2-7; 11 nucleotides match TRBD2. Trimming cost V 6 bases and J 6 bases; bases outside gene matches: 11. The CDR3 has 15 residues. Germline V gene data show CDR1 as SGHRS and CDR2 as YFSETQ. CDR3 bases: TGCGCCAGCACCCCTAATCCGGGGACTAGCGGCGAGCAGTACTTC. This sequence encodes CASTPNPGTSGEQYF.

The V call is TRBV13, the J call TRBJ2-3; 11 bases agree with TRBD2. Trimming took 3 bases from V and 3 from J; bases not matched to a gene: 2. CDR1 and CDR2 from the germline V gene are PRHDT and FYEKMQ (reference sequence). The CDR3 runs 15 residues. CDR3 nucleotides: TGTGCCAGCAGCTTCCGACTAGCGGGGACAGATACGCAGTATTTT. Its translation is CASSFRLAGTDTQYF.

This clone has only a few counts. V and J are TRBV6-5 and TRBJ2-1, with D perhaps TRBD1 (6 bases). Germline assignment: CDR1 MNHEY and CDR2 SVGAGI. V gave up 5 bases and J gave up 10 bases, with 15 bases separating them. The CDR3 is 13 residues long. The CDR3, as DNA: TGTGCCAGCAGTCCTTTTTGGGGGCACGAGCAGTTCTTC. It specifies CASSPFWGHEQFF.

This clone has only one observation. The CDR3 DNA reads TGCGCCAGCACCCTAGGACAGGGACGTTTGTCTAACTATGGCTACACCTTC. Translating gives CASTLGQGRLSNYGYTF. The rearrangement uses TRBV5-1 and TRBJ1-2, with TRBD1 matching over 8 bases. The germline gives CDR1 SGHRS, CDR2 YFSETQ. The J segment lost 0 bases and the V segment lost 6 bases, leaving 13 bases of the junction unmatched. The CDR3 length is 17 residues.

The V and J genes are TRBV6-5 and TRBJ1-2; 9 nucleotides agree with TRBD1. CDR3 length: 14 residues. CDR1 is MNHEY and CDR2 is SVGAGI in the germline V gene. The ends lost 7 bases at V and 8 bases at J; junction bases unmatched: 11. The CDR3: CASNPRDRVGGYTF. The DNA of the CDR3 is TGTGCCAGCAATCCACGGGACAGGGTGGGAGGCTACACCTTC.

The V call is TRBV6-1, the J call TRBJ2-2, with D perhaps TRBD1 (5 bases). Per the germline V gene, CDR1 is MNHNS and CDR2 is SASEGT. This CDR3 contains 12 residues. Trimming left V 7 bases short and J 5 bases short, with 8 bases between. The CDR3 nucleotides read TGTGCCAGCATTCCAGGGACCGGGGAGCTGTTTTTT. This codes for CASIPGTGELFF.

About this clone itself: One end of the junction does not line up with germline, which may come from a read error. This chain links TRBV7-2 with TRBJ1-2; TRBD1 matches 12 bases. The CDR3 runs 16 residues. Germline-derived CDR1 and CDR2 are SGHTA and FQGNSA. The CDR3 coding sequence is TGTGCCGGCAGCTTAGAGTGGGGGACAGGGGGCGATGGCTACACCTTC. Translated: CAGSLEWGTGGDGYTF.

The chain links TRBV9 to TRBJ2-3; TRBD2 is a possible D gene (5 bases). The germline CDR1 and CDR2 sequences are SGDLS and YYNGEE. CDR3 size: 16 residues. V was cut by 4 bases and J by 5 bases, with 20 bases left in between. This chain's CDR3 is CASSPSGERRGDTQYF. The CDR3 DNA follows: TGTGCCAGCAGCCCCTCCGGGGAGCGGCGTGGAGATACGCAGTATTTT.

In the case of this clone: At one of its ends the junction is not consistent with the germline gene, which may arise from a read error. This chain joins TRBV7-9 and TRBJ1-5; 8 nucleotides line up with TRBD1. The CDR3 contains 16 residues. Germline V gene sequence: CDR1 SEHNR, CDR2 FQNEAQ (reference sequence). The CDR3 bases are TGTTCCAGCAGCCCGAAGGGCAGGGGGCGCGATCAGCCCCAGCATTTT. Translating gives CSSSPKGRGRDQPQHF.

The chain links TRBV6-1 to TRBJ2-1, with 8 bases lining up with TRBD2. Germline loops: CDR1 MNHNS, CDR2 SASEGT. The ends lost 7 bases at V and 8 bases at J; junction bases unmatched: 10. CDR3 length: 14 amino acids. The CDR3, as DNA: TGTGCCAGCATCATCGGGGGGGCGAGGCATGAGCAGTTCTTC. Residues: CASIIGGARHEQFF.

The chain is built from TRBV10-1 and TRBJ2-2; D not resolved. CDR1 and CDR2 (germline): WNHNN, SYGVQD (reference sequence). V was trimmed by 4 bases and J by 0 bases, leaving 15 bases between them. The CDR3 runs to 17 residues. The CDR3 spells CASSVTGWAPNTGELFF. CDR3 nucleotides: TGCGCCAGCAGTGTTACTGGGTGGGCCCCGAACACCGGGGAGCTGTTTTTT.

This sequence joins TRBV10-3 and TRBJ2-5, with 12 bases fitting TRBD2. The CDR3 sequence is 17 residues long. The germline V gene has CDR1 ENHRY and CDR2 SYGVKD. The V gene end was trimmed by 2 bases and the J gene end by 5 bases; junction bases not matched to a gene: 9. CDR3 coding DNA: TGTGCCATCAGTGAGCCCCCTAGCGGGAGGGCCGCGGAGACCCAGTACTTC. Translated: CAISEPPSGRAAETQYF.

The chain links TRBV29-1 to TRBJ2-7; TRBD1 matches at 9 bases. CDR1 is SQVTM and CDR2 is ANQGSEA in the germline V gene. V lost 3 bases, J lost 2 bases, and 2 bases stayed unmatched. There are 13 residues in the CDR3. The CDR3 bases are TGCAGCGTTGAGGGACAGGGAACCTACGAGCAGTACTTC. The encoded protein is CSVEGQGTYEQYF.

The chain links TRBV12-5 to TRBJ1-4, with TRBD1 matching 12 bases. The V gene's germline CDR1 is LGHNT and CDR2 FRNRAP. The trim removed 6 bases at V and 3 bases at J, leaving 11 bases unmatched. This CDR3 region has 18 residues. The CDR3 DNA reads as TGTGCTAGTGGCCAATCCGGGACAGGGGGCCTTGCTAATGAAAAACTGTTTTTT. This encodes CASGQSGTGGLANEKLFF.

The count of this clone is one. The genes are TRBV19 and TRBJ2-6; 10 nucleotides align to TRBD1. This CDR3 has 16 residues. After removal of 9 bases from V and 0 bases from J, the junction contained 5 bases not matched to a gene. The germline CDR1 and CDR2 sequences are LNHDA and SQIVND (reference sequence). CDR3 coding DNA: TGTGCCAGCTGGGACAGGGGCGGCTCTGGGGCCAACGTCCTGACTTTC. Translation gives CASWDRGGSGANVLTF.

This clone has a handful of counts. The chain carries TRBV4-3 and TRBJ1-1; D ambiguous. CDR3 size: 11 residues. Per germline, CDR1 LGHNA and CDR2 YSLEER. The ends were cut back, 5 bases at V and 7 bases at J, with 8 bases in the middle. The CDR3 is CASSSFSEAFF. CDR3 nucleotide sequence: TGCGCCAGCAGCTCTTTTAGTGAAGCTTTCTTT.

CDR3 coding DNA: TGTGCCAGCACCTGTCGACAGGACCCGTGCACAGATACGCAGTATTTT. Translating gives CASTCRQDPCTDTQYF. This rearrangement joins TRBV28 to TRBJ2-3, with a weak D call TRBD1 (6 bases). The germline V gene has CDR1 MDHEN and CDR2 SYDVKM. V was shortened by 7 bases and J by 1 base, with 18 bases between the two germline ends. The CDR3 loop spans 16 amino acids.

The V gene is TRBV7-6, the J gene TRBJ1-2; D possibly corresponds to TRBD1 (5 bases). From germline, CDR1 is SGHVS and CDR2 FNYEAQ. The V end lost 1 base, the J end lost 8 bases, and 11 bases lay between the germline ends. CDR3 length: 13 residues. This CDR3 reads CASSLEAGWGYTF. CDR3 in DNA: TGTGCCAGCAGCTTAGAGGCAGGGTGGGGCTACACCTTC.

This clone was seen a handful of times. The chain employs TRBV10-3 and TRBJ2-5; D unclear. CDR3 length: 13 amino acids. Trimming pared 11 bases from V and 1 base from J, leaving 14 bases between. CDR1 and CDR2 (germline): ENHRY, SYGVKD. CDR3 in amino acids: CAARASIQETQYF. In DNA, the CDR3 is TGTGCCGCCAGAGCTAGTATCCAAGAGACCCAGTACTTC.

The chain carries TRBV7-5 and TRBJ2-1; no check of the table's D call, TRBD1, against the DNA was made. TRBV7-5 is a pseudogene. There are 14 residues in the CDR3. The CDR3 nucleotides are TGTGCCTGCCTGGACAGGGGTCTGTACAATGAGCAGTTCTTC. It specifies CACLDRGLYNEQFF.

This sequence joins TRBV29-1 and TRBJ2-1, with a possible D match to TRBD1 (6 bases). The CDR3 has 12 residues. The germline V gene has CDR1 SQVTM and CDR2 ANQGSEA. V lost 2 bases, J lost 7 bases, and 9 bases lay in between. CDR3 nucleotide sequence: TGCAGCGTTGAATCCAGGGGTAATGAGCAGTTCTTC. It codes for CSVESRGNEQFF.

This chain links TRBV29-1 with TRBJ2-3, with TRBD2 matching 7 bases. The CDR3 runs to 16 residues. Unmatched junction bases numbered 10, after V lost 2 bases and J lost 2 bases. Germline CDR1 is SQVTM and CDR2 is ANQGSEA. Written as DNA, the CDR3 is TGCAGCGTTGAACCCATCCCCCAGCGGGACACAGATACGCAGTATTTT. It is translated as CSVEPIPQRDTDTQYF.

This chain connects TRBV2 to TRBJ1-5, with a possible D match to TRBD1 (5 bases). Trimming took 9 bases from V and 3 from J, leaving 15 bases between them. The CDR3 has 14 amino acids. In germline, CDR1 is SNHLY, CDR2 FYNNEI. CDR3 protein: CASKTGLINQPQHF. The CDR3 DNA reads as TGTGCCAGTAAGACGGGACTGATCAATCAGCCCCAGCATTTT.

The rearrangement links TRBV18 to TRBJ2-1; 10 bases are shared with TRBD2. The CDR3 extends over 18 amino acids. Germline lookup yields CDR1 KGHSH and CDR2 LQKENI. Trimming cost V 0 bases and J 4 bases; bases outside gene matches: 9. The CDR3 region is CASSPPGAGGIFYNEQFF. CDR3 nucleotides: TGTGCCAGCTCACCACCGGGAGCGGGAGGGATCTTTTACAATGAGCAGTTCTTC.

The table lists this clone with a count of one. The chain has TRBV6-4 and TRBJ2-2, with D perhaps TRBD2 (5 bases). CDR1 is MRHNA and CDR2 is SNTAGT in the germline V gene. The CDR3 length is 15 residues. With 7 bases removed from V and 0 bases from J, the gap between germline ends came to 12 bases. The DNA of the CDR3 is TGTGCCAGCAATCCAGAGGGTACGAACACCGGGGAGCTGTTTTTT. It encodes CASNPEGTNTGELFF.

The chain links TRBV5-1 to TRBJ2-7; a weak D match, TRBD1 (5 bases). This CDR3 has 16 amino acids. Germline V gene lookup returns CDR1 SGHRS and CDR2 YFSETQ. The germline V and J ends were trimmed by 4 bases and 0 bases, with 17 bases remaining between them. This CDR3 reads CASSPSQGGSSYEQYF. The DNA of the CDR3 is TGCGCCAGCAGCCCCTCCCAGGGCGGAAGCTCCTACGAGCAGTACTTC.